This T cell receptor (beta chain) appears in the sequencing data of a study of T cell changes during pregnancy in multiple sclerosis. The germline V gene encodes CDR1 SGHRS and CDR2 YFSETQ. V gave up 2 bases and J gave up 4 bases; unmatched junction bases: 6. The CDR3 extends over 15 amino acids. This table comes from immunoSEQ multiplex PCR, and its TCRdb copy is limited to in-frame clones, with some not included. The sample lists 55,000 to 75,000 clones, 90% to 95% seen once, with around 2.4% in the top ten. The source material was peripheral blood, sampled in the third trimester of pregnancy. V usage is TRBV5-1 and J usage is TRBJ2-7, with 10 bases that match TRBD2. The sequence came from a female donor in good health, enrolled as a control in a pregnancy study. The CDR3 DNA reads TGCGCCAGCAGCTTACTAGCGGGGACACCATACGAGCAGTACTTC. Its translation: CASSLLAGTPYEQYF.